One and the same sample provided the 18 T cell receptor beta chains below, sequenced in a study of T cells after yellow fever vaccination. MiXCR, applied by TCRdb to the 5' RACE reads, yields one record per CDR3 protein. The sample has around 310,000 distinct CDR3 sequences; roughly 3.5% are singletons. Sequencing used PBMCs, obtained on the day of the yellow fever booster vaccination. The receptors originated from a young man who received the YFV17D yellow fever vaccine.

This rearrangement joins TRBV7-8 to TRBJ2-2; 8 bases align to TRBD1. CDR3 length: 15 amino acids. Germline V gives CDR1 SGHVS, CDR2 FQNEAQ. J was trimmed by 5 bases and V by 5 bases; bases with no gene match: 7. This CDR3 is CASSPRTGFTGELFF. The CDR3 bases are TGTGCCAGCAGCCCGCGGACAGGGTTTACCGGGGAGCTGTTTTTT.

This clonotype was counted between two and nine times. V usage is TRBV14 and J usage is TRBJ1-1; the D gene is possibly TRBD1 (5 bases). The germline V and J ends were trimmed by 5 bases and 4 bases, with 11 bases remaining between them. Germline V gene data show CDR1 as SGHDN and CDR2 as FVKESK. The CDR3 has 13 amino acids. This CDR3 is CASSLQEGTEAFF. CDR3 DNA sequence: TGTGCCAGCAGCTTACAGGAGGGCACTGAAGCTTTCTTT. Full variable domain (remainder filled in from reference TRBV14 and TRBJ1-1): EAGVTQFPSHSVIEKGQTVTLRCDPISGHDNLYWYRRVMGKEIKFLLHFVKESKQDESGMPNNRFLAERTGGTYSTLKVQPAELEDSGVYFCASSLQEGTEAFFGQGTRLTVV.

This clonotype was recorded at least ten times. This chain connects TRBV7-9 to TRBJ2-7; D assignment may be TRBD1 or TRBD2 (6 bases each). The CDR3 is made up of 13 amino acids. V was shortened by 5 bases and J by 4 bases, with 12 bases between the two germline ends. Germline V CDR1 and CDR2: SEHNR, FQNEAQ (reference sequence). CDR3 residues: CASSAGGGYEQYF. The CDR3 bases are TGTGCCAGCAGCGCAGGAGGGGGTTACGAGCAGTACTTC. Using reference TRBV7-9 and TRBJ2-7 for the parts outside the CDR3, the full variable domain is DTGVSQNPRHKITKRGQNVTFRCDPISEHNRLYWYRQTLGQGPEFLTYFQNEAQLEKSRLLSDRFSAERPKGSFSTLEIQRTEQGDSAMYLCASSAGGGYEQYFGPGTRLTVT.

The chain uses TRBV19 and TRBJ1-2; a weak D match, TRBD1 (5 bases). V dropped 3 bases and J dropped 4 bases, with 9 bases sitting between them. This CDR3 spans 13 amino acids. CDR1 is LNHDA and CDR2 is SQIVND in the germline V gene (reference sequence). The CDR3 coding sequence is TGTGCCAGTAGTATCCAGGGACTCTATGGCTACACCTTC. It encodes CASSIQGLYGYTF.

This clonotype was found a few times. This chain connects TRBV20-1 to TRBJ2-5; TRBD2 matches 7 bases. Germline V gives CDR1 DFQATT, CDR2 SNEGSKA (reference sequence). The CDR3 is 14 amino acids. V shed 8 bases and J 2 bases; nucleotides not matched to a gene: 11. As DNA, the CDR3 is TGCAGTCCACTCTCTGGGGGGGGTCAAGAGACCCAGTACTTC. This encodes CSPLSGGGQETQYF.

This clonotype was counted a few times. This chain joins TRBV9 and TRBJ1-4, with D possibly matching TRBD1 (5 bases). Germline CDR1 reads SGDLS; CDR2 reads YYNGEE. Trimming shortened V by 4 bases and J by 11 bases, and 18 bases separated the two germline ends. This CDR3 is 14 amino acids long. The CDR3 loop reads CASSSAQDGEKLFF. Here the CDR3 DNA reads TGTGCCAGCAGCTCTGCACAGGACGGCGAGAAACTGTTTTTT.

This clonotype was seen repeatedly, ten times or more. The chain links TRBV6-5 to TRBJ2-3; 7 bases agree with TRBD2. The CDR3 loop spans 14 amino acids. J was trimmed by 8 bases and V by 0 bases; bases with no gene match: 5. From germline, CDR1 is MNHEY and CDR2 SVGAGI. The CDR3 nucleotides read TGTGCCAGCAGTTACTCCCTAAAGCGGGGTACGCAGTATTTT. Protein product: CASSYSLKRGTQYF.

This clonotype came up a few times. The chain joins TRBV18 to TRBJ2-7, with 8 nucleotides matching TRBD1. Germline CDR1 KGHSH, CDR2 LQKENI. V gave up 0 bases and J gave up 6 bases; unmatched junction bases: 4. CDR3 length: 14 amino acids. The CDR3 DNA reads as TGTGCCAGCTCACCACCGGACAGGGTAAGCGAGCAGTACGTC. Its protein product is CASSPPDRVSEQYV.

The J gene is TRBJ2-5, the V gene TRBV2; no definite D call. There are 13 residues in the CDR3. The V gene lost 11 bases and the J gene lost 5 bases, with 18 bases spanning the gap. The germline V gene has CDR1 SNHLY and CDR2 FYNNEI. The CDR3: CARSRPQGETQYF. CDR3 coding DNA: TGTGCCCGAAGCAGGCCCCAAGGGGAGACCCAGTACTTC.

This clonotype was recorded at least ten times. The chain joins TRBV30 to TRBJ2-5; D gene unclear. Germline loops: CDR1 GTSNPN, CDR2 SVGIG (reference sequence). The V end lost 4 bases, the J end lost 4 bases, and 13 bases lay between the germline ends. The CDR3 spans 13 residues. CDR3 in amino acids: CAWNLRWAETQYF. CDR3 nucleotide sequence: TGTGCCTGGAACCTTCGGTGGGCAGAGACCCAGTACTTC.

This clonotype was picked up many times. J is TRBJ2-5 and V is TRBV12-3 or TRBV12-4, with a tentative D call TRBD2 (7 bases). Trimming cost V 8 bases and J 5 bases, with 15 bases left between them. The CDR3 covers 13 residues. This CDR3 is CASSGGRYETQYF. Here the CDR3 DNA reads TGTGCCAGCTCCGGGGGGCGGTATGAGACCCAGTACTTC.

This clonotype was detected only a few times. The gene calls are TRBV6-6 and TRBJ2-1; 12 bases fit TRBD2. Per the germline V gene, CDR1 is MNHNY and CDR2 is SVGAGI (reference sequence). V shed 5 bases and J 8 bases; nucleotides not matched to a gene: 7. The CDR3 is made up of 15 amino acids. CDR3 bases: TGTGCCAGCAGTCGTCCTAGCGGGGGGGCCTATGAGCAGTTCTTC. This gives the protein CASSRPSGGAYEQFF.

This clonotype was found many times. The chain combines TRBV10-3 with TRBJ1-1; D is unclear. The germline CDR1 and CDR2 sequences are ENHRY and SYGVKD. V was cut by 5 bases and J by 0 bases, with 10 bases left in between. The CDR3 runs to 14 residues. The CDR3 protein is CAISREFMNTEAFF. The CDR3 region has the DNA TGTGCCATCAGTCGGGAGTTCATGAACACTGAAGCTTTCTTT.

This clonotype came up a few times. The rearrangement links TRBV18 to TRBJ1-4; D possibly corresponds to TRBD1 (6 bases). CDR3 size: 13 residues. Looked up from germline, CDR1 is KGHSH and CDR2 is LQKENI. V gave up 5 bases and J gave up 10 bases, with 14 bases separating them. The CDR3 sequence: CASSRQDNGKLFF. Written as DNA, the CDR3 is TGTGCCAGCTCAAGACAGGACAACGGAAAACTGTTTTTT.

This clonotype was observed many times. The DNA for the CDR3 is TGTGCCAGTAGGGGCCTGGGGACACGGGGAGACATTCAGTACTTC. Amino acids: CASRGLGTRGDIQYF. The gene calls are TRBV19 and TRBJ2-4, with D perhaps TRBD1 (6 bases). Trimming shortened V by 6 bases and J by 8 bases, and 20 bases separated the two germline ends. Germline CDR1 is LNHDA and CDR2 is SQIVND (reference sequence). The CDR3 totals 15 residues.

In regard to this clonotype: At one boundary the junction diverges from the germline segment, which might be a read error. V usage is TRBV12-3 or TRBV12-4 and J usage is TRBJ1-3; 12 positions agree with TRBD1. The CDR3 loop spans 21 amino acids. In nucleotides, the CDR3 is TGTGCCAGAAGTTTAGCGCCGGGACAGGGGGCTTATAAGGGTCGAGAAAACACCATATATTTT. Translation: CARSLAPGQGAYKGRENTIYF.

This clonotype was seen a few times. The V and J genes are TRBV27 and TRBJ2-2; 7 bases line up with TRBD2. CDR3 length: 14 residues. After removal of 3 bases from V and 3 bases from J, the junction contained 1 base not matched to a gene. Germline lookup yields CDR1 MNHEY and CDR2 SMNVEV (reference sequence). The CDR3: CASSLRGYTGELFF. In DNA, the CDR3 is TGTGCCAGCAGTTTGCGGGGGTACACCGGGGAGCTGTTTTTT.

This clonotype has a handful of counts. This chain connects TRBV19 to TRBJ1-2, with D maybe TRBD1 (5 bases). CDR3 length: 13 residues. The germline V gene encodes CDR1 LNHDA and CDR2 SQIVND (reference sequence). The germline V and J ends were trimmed by 7 bases and 4 bases, with 13 bases remaining between them. As DNA, the CDR3 is TGTGCCAGTATCGATACAGGCTTCTATGGCTACACCTTC. Its protein is CASIDTGFYGYTF.